This TCR beta chain was observed in a study of T cell responses to AZD1222 COVID-19 vaccine. Broader study findings: Epitopes outside B.1.351 and B.1.1.7 mutated regions reportedly drew nearly half of spike TCRs.

Per the germline V gene, CDR1 is SGHRS and CDR2 is YFSETQ. The CDR3 is 15 residues long. V lost 0 bases and J lost 3, with 9 bases in between. The assay was immunoSEQ multiplex PCR, and TCRdb's table has in-frame clones only and misses some. Among approximately 80,000 clones listed, approximately 90% were seen once. Notes on this clone: Its antigen is still unknown.

The rearrangement uses TRBV5-1 and TRBJ1-4; D remains ambiguous. This clonotype originated in an adult who received the AZD1222 COVID-19 vaccine. The sequences come from peripheral blood, collected 28 days after the second AZD1222 dose. The CDR3 is CASSLGAGANEKLFF. The CDR3 DNA sequence: TGCGCCAGCAGCTTGGGGGCAGGAGCTAATGAAAAACTGTTTTTT.